The 13 T cell receptor beta chains below were found in one sample sequenced in a study of blood T cells in healthy people across ages. Alongside a J-beta primer mix, a sample-barcoded 5' primer served in a second PCR lasting roughly 7 to 12 cycles. MiXCR, applied by TCRdb to the 5' RACE reads, yields one record per CDR3 protein. The sample records 910,000 or so distinct CDR3 sequences, roughly 51% being singletons. Sequencing used blood. The source of these receptors is a woman in her sixties or seventies in good health.

In its sample, this clonotype was seen a few times. V gene TRBV6-6 combines with J gene TRBJ1-5; 7 nucleotides agree with TRBD1. V lost 5 bases and J lost 3; bases outside the gene matches: 4. This CDR3 spans 14 amino acids. Germline CDR1 MNHNY, CDR2 SVGAGI (reference sequence). The CDR3 DNA reads TGTGCCAGCAGTCAGACAGGGAACAATCAGCCCCAGCATTTT. Translated: CASSQTGNNQPQHF.

This sequence joins TRBV19 and TRBJ2-7; the D is unclear. The V and J ends lost 5 bases and 0 bases respectively, with 17 bases between them. The germline V gene encodes CDR1 LNHDA and CDR2 SQIVND (reference sequence). The CDR3 sequence is 16 residues long. The CDR3 coding sequence is TGTGCCAGTAGTGGTGCCGGGCGACCTTACTCCTACGAGCAGTACTTC. Protein: CASSGAGRPYSYEQYF. The whole variable domain, filled in from reference TRBV19 and TRBJ2-7, reads DGGITQSPKYLFRKEGQNVTLSCEQNLNHDAMYWYRQDPGQGLRLIYYSQIVNDFQKGDIAEGYSVSREKKESFPLTVTSAQKNPTAFYLCASSGAGRPYSYEQYFGPGTRLTVT.

Notes on this clonotype: One end of the junction is discordant with germline, which a read error may explain. The chain joins TRBV7-6 to TRBJ1-6, with 7 bases that match TRBD1. CDR1 SGHVS and CDR2 FNYEAQ come from the germline V gene. This CDR3 region has 14 residues. CDR3 DNA: TGTGCCAGCAGCTTAGGACAGGGTAGTTCACCCCTCAACTTT. This encodes CASSLGQGSSPLNF.

The chain combines TRBV27 with TRBJ2-1; no clear D. CDR1 and CDR2 from the germline V gene are MNHEY and SMNVEV (reference sequence). The CDR3 consists of 11 residues. The V and J ends lost 8 bases and 10 bases respectively, with 12 bases between them. The CDR3 loop reads CASQGLYEQFF. In DNA form, the CDR3 reads TGTGCCAGCCAAGGGCTGTACGAGCAGTTCTTC.

The V call is TRBV20-1, the J call TRBJ2-5; no clear D gene. Trimming took 6 bases from V and 4 from J, leaving 9 bases between them. CDR3 length equals 11 residues. Per the germline V gene, CDR1 is DFQATT and CDR2 is SNEGSKA (reference sequence). CDR3 amino acids: CSAWTIETQYF. CDR3 in DNA: TGCAGTGCGTGGACCATAGAGACCCAGTACTTC.

This sequence joins TRBV7-2 and TRBJ2-3; 8 nucleotides match TRBD2. This CDR3 is 15 amino acids long. Germline CDR1 reads SGHTA; CDR2 reads FQGNSA. V shed 5 bases, J shed 5 bases, and the junction held 9 bases outside the gene matches. The CDR3 region has the DNA TGTGCCAGCAGCCCACTTAGCGGGGCGGTAGATACGCAGTATTTT. Amino acid sequence: CASSPLSGAVDTQYF. Drawing the rest from reference TRBV7-2 and TRBJ2-3, the complete variable domain is GAGVSQSPSNKVTEKGKDVELRCDPISGHTALYWYRQSLGQGLEFLIYFQGNSAPDKSGLPSDRFSAERTGGSVSTLTIQRTQQEDSAVYLCASSPLSGAVDTQYFGPGTRLTVL.

This clonotype was detected only a few times. The chain carries TRBV11-2 and TRBJ2-5, with 9 bases matching TRBD1. With 2 bases clipped from V and 3 bases from J, the junction kept 7 bases outside the gene matches. In germline, CDR1 is SGHAT, CDR2 FQNNGV. This CDR3 has 16 residues. CDR3 residues: CASSLTGQGGKETQYF. CDR3 in DNA: TGTGCCAGCAGCTTAACGGGACAGGGTGGGAAAGAGACCCAGTACTTC.

Comments on this clonotype: At one end, the junction sequence differs from germline, possibly due to a read error. The J gene is TRBJ2-5, the V gene TRBV6-6; 7 positions agree with TRBD2. CDR1 is MNHNY and CDR2 is SVGAGI in the germline V gene (reference sequence). CDR3 length: 17 amino acids. CDR3 DNA: TGTGCCGGCAGTTACTCTTCTCGCGGGGGTCTGGATGAGACCCAGTACTTC. Its translation: CAGSYSSRGGLDETQYF.

The CDR3 DNA reads as TGTGCCAGCAGACTGGGACAGGCTCGCCAGCCCCAGCATTTT. It encodes CASRLGQARQPQHF. The genes are TRBV6-1 and TRBJ1-5; 8 bases align to TRBD1. Germline V gene lookup returns CDR1 MNHNS and CDR2 SASEGT. The J segment lost 7 bases and the V segment lost 6 bases, leaving 8 bases of the junction unmatched. The CDR3 has 14 amino acids.

This clonotype was seen a handful of times. This chain uses TRBV20-1 with TRBJ1-6; the match to TRBD1 covers 8 bases. V was clipped by 5 bases and J by 7 bases; unmatched bases: 7. The germline V gene encodes CDR1 DFQATT and CDR2 SNEGSKA (reference sequence). This CDR3 region has 14 residues. As DNA, the CDR3 is TGCAGTGCTCTTCAGGACAGGGAAAATTCACCCCTCCACTTT. Translated, it gives CSALQDRENSPLHF.

This clonotype was seen many times. The genes are TRBV29-1 and TRBJ2-6; D uncertain. In germline, CDR1 is SQVTM, CDR2 ANQGSEA. V was trimmed by 6 bases and J by 0 bases, leaving 6 bases between them. This CDR3 has 13 residues. The CDR3 DNA is TGCAGCGTCGGGCCCTCTGGGGCCAACGTCCTGACTTTC. The encoded protein is CSVGPSGANVLTF.

This clonotype occurred a few times. The V call is TRBV13, the J call TRBJ2-5, with a possible D match to TRBD2 (7 bases). The CDR3 length is 15 residues. The V gene's germline CDR1 is PRHDT and CDR2 FYEKMQ (reference sequence). V was cut by 5 bases and J by 3 bases, with 16 bases left in between. CDR3: CASSRWGGLEETQYF. In DNA form, the CDR3 reads TGTGCCAGCAGCCGATGGGGGGGCCTGGAAGAGACCCAGTACTTC.

The gene calls are TRBV28 and TRBJ2-5, with 10 bases lining up with TRBD1. The germline V gene encodes CDR1 MDHEN and CDR2 SYDVKM. J lost 5 bases, V lost 5 bases, and 14 bases had no gene match. The CDR3 runs 17 residues. CDR3 region: CASSRYPRDRGRETQYF. The CDR3 DNA follows: TGTGCCAGCAGTCGCTACCCGAGGGACAGGGGTCGGGAGACCCAGTACTTC.